A selection of T cell receptor beta chains follows, all from one sample in a study of blood T cell repertoires in COVID-19. Profiling relied on immunoSEQ multiplex PCR, and the TCRdb table lists in-frame clones only, not all of them. The sample has 250,000 or so clones, roughly 89% seen once. The material sequenced was peripheral blood. The receptor set was obtained from a woman aged 25 to 39 with active or convalescent COVID-19. Each CDR3 is given with its conserved first and last residue. The order of the fields is J gene, D gene, V gene, clone size, CDR3 DNA, CDR3 protein. A D gene is named only where the DNA matches it firmly. A clone size is listed for some rows: how often the clone was seen (once, few, many), or a class if it is expanded.

j_call: TRBJ1-2; d_call: .; v_call: TRBV7-3; clone_size: .; cdr3_nt: TGTGCCAGCAGCTTAGGGGGCGGAGATTATAACTATGGCTACACCTTC; cdr3_aa: CASSLGGGDYNYGYTF
j_call: TRBJ2-7; d_call: .; v_call: TRBV12-3/TRBV12-4; clone_size: .; cdr3_nt: TGTGCCAGCAGTCCAGGGGCCTCCTACGAGCAGTACTTC; cdr3_aa: CASSPGASYEQYF
j_call: TRBJ1-1; d_call: TRBD1; v_call: TRBV7-9; clone_size: .; cdr3_nt: TGTGCCAGCAGCCTCGGACAGGGTCGGCACACTGAAGCTTTCTTT; cdr3_aa: CASSLGQGRHTEAFF
j_call: TRBJ1-1; d_call: TRBD1; v_call: TRBV6-2/TRBV6-3; clone_size: .; cdr3_nt: TGTGCCAGCAGTTTCGGACAGGGAACGGTGGGCACTGAAGCTTTCTTT; cdr3_aa: CASSFGQGTVGTEAFF
j_call: TRBJ1-4; d_call: TRBD1; v_call: TRBV25-1; clone_size: .; cdr3_nt: TGTGCCAGCAGTGAATCGGGACAGGGTGATGAAAAACTGTTTTTT; cdr3_aa: CASSESGQGDEKLFF
j_call: TRBJ2-1; d_call: TRBD2; v_call: TRBV19; clone_size: .; cdr3_nt: TGTGCCAGTAGTATTGGCGGGGGGGCTAGAATTGAGCAGTTCTTC; cdr3_aa: CASSIGGGARIEQFF
j_call: TRBJ1-1; d_call: .; v_call: TRBV15; clone_size: .; cdr3_nt: TGTGCCACCAGCATTACAGGGATTGAAGCTTTCTTT; cdr3_aa: CATSITGIEAFF
j_call: TRBJ1-4; d_call: .; v_call: TRBV5-4; clone_size: .; cdr3_nt: TGTGCCAGCAGCTTGGGCCCTGTGAGTTCAACTAATGAAAAACTGTTTTTT; cdr3_aa: CASSLGPVSSTNEKLFF
j_call: TRBJ1-2; d_call: TRBD1; v_call: TRBV9; clone_size: .; cdr3_nt: TGTGCCAGCAGCGTAGACCTCAGGGGGCTAGGCTACACCTTC; cdr3_aa: CASSVDLRGLGYTF
j_call: TRBJ1-1; d_call: .; v_call: TRBV9; clone_size: .; cdr3_nt: TGTGCCAGCAGCGGGGGTCTGACAGAGACTGAAGCTTTCTTT; cdr3_aa: CASSGGLTETEAFF
j_call: TRBJ1-3; d_call: TRBD1; v_call: TRBV5-4; clone_size: .; cdr3_nt: TGTGCCAGCAGCTCTGGACAGGGATACCCAAACACCATATATTTT; cdr3_aa: CASSSGQGYPNTIYF
j_call: TRBJ1-1; d_call: TRBD1; v_call: TRBV5-6; clone_size: .; cdr3_nt: TGTGCCAGCAGCTTGGTCCACAGGGGGAACACTGAAGCTTTCTTT; cdr3_aa: CASSLVHRGNTEAFF
j_call: TRBJ1-6; d_call: .; v_call: TRBV12-2; clone_size: .; cdr3_nt: TGTGCAAGTCGCTTAGTATACCGGGACAGGGATTATTCACCCCTCCACTTT; cdr3_aa: CASRLVYRDRDYSPLHF
j_call: TRBJ2-7; d_call: .; v_call: TRBV13; clone_size: .; cdr3_nt: TGTGCCAGCAGCATCGGGCCACTAGACTACGAGCAGTACTTC; cdr3_aa: CASSIGPLDYEQYF
j_call: TRBJ1-2; d_call: .; v_call: TRBV7-2; clone_size: .; cdr3_nt: TGTGCCAGCAGTTATAGGGGGGCGGGAGTCTATGGCTACACCTTC; cdr3_aa: CASSYRGAGVYGYTF
j_call: TRBJ1-2; d_call: TRBD1; v_call: TRBV6-5; clone_size: .; cdr3_nt: TGTGCCAGCAGGATCACAGGGGGCGATTATGGCTACACCTTC; cdr3_aa: CASRITGGDYGYTF
j_call: TRBJ1-4; d_call: TRBD1; v_call: TRBV28; clone_size: .; cdr3_nt: TGTGCCAGCAGTCAACAGGGGACCAATGAAAAACTGTTTTTT; cdr3_aa: CASSQQGTNEKLFF
j_call: TRBJ1-5; d_call: TRBD1; v_call: TRBV6-5; clone_size: many; cdr3_nt: TGTGCCAGCAGTCCGGACAGGTTACCGAATCAGCCCCAGCATTTT; cdr3_aa: CASSPDRLPNQPQHF
j_call: TRBJ2-7; d_call: TRBD2; v_call: TRBV29-1; clone_size: .; cdr3_nt: TGCAGCGTTGAAGATCCGGCGGGGGTAGTAGGCGAGCAGTACTTC; cdr3_aa: CSVEDPAGVVGEQYF
j_call: TRBJ1-6; d_call: TRBD1; v_call: TRBV28; clone_size: .; cdr3_nt: TGTGCCAGCAGTCCGGACAGGGTGGGTTCTTCACCCCTCCACTTT; cdr3_aa: CASSPDRVGSSPLHF
j_call: TRBJ2-1; d_call: .; v_call: TRBV7-2; clone_size: .; cdr3_nt: TGTGCCAGCAGCTTAGGATTCGCAAACGGGGAGCAGTTCTTC; cdr3_aa: CASSLGFANGEQFF
j_call: TRBJ1-5; d_call: .; v_call: TRBV7-2; clone_size: .; cdr3_nt: TGTGCCAGCAGCCCCCGGGGGGGGCCCAATCAGCCCCAGCATTTT; cdr3_aa: CASSPRGGPNQPQHF
j_call: TRBJ1-1; d_call: .; v_call: TRBV28; clone_size: once; cdr3_nt: TGTGCCAGCAGTTTTAACAGGGTGAACACTGAAGCTTTCTTT; cdr3_aa: CASSFNRVNTEAFF
j_call: TRBJ1-6; d_call: TRBD1; v_call: TRBV27; clone_size: .; cdr3_nt: TGTGCCAGCAGTCCCAGGACAGGATGGGCCTCTAATTCACCCCTCCACTTT; cdr3_aa: CASSPRTGWASNSPLHF
j_call: TRBJ1-6; d_call: TRBD1; v_call: TRBV6-5; clone_size: .; cdr3_nt: TGTGCCAGCAGCCCCACCGGGACAGGGTTGTCACCCCTCCACTTT; cdr3_aa: CASSPTGTGLSPLHF
j_call: TRBJ2-5; d_call: TRBD1; v_call: TRBV28; clone_size: once; cdr3_nt: TGTGCCAGCAGTTTAGGGGGACAGAACCAAGAGACCCAGTACTTC; cdr3_aa: CASSLGGQNQETQYF
j_call: TRBJ2-3; d_call: .; v_call: TRBV27; clone_size: .; cdr3_nt: TGTGCCAGCAGTTTATCTCTGCGGGGCTCAGATACGCAGTATTTT; cdr3_aa: CASSLSLRGSDTQYF
j_call: TRBJ2-6; d_call: TRBD1; v_call: TRBV19; clone_size: .; cdr3_nt: TGTGCCAGTAGTATGGGCTTGGGGACAGGGTCCGCCGGGGCCAACGTCCTGACTTTC; cdr3_aa: CASSMGLGTGSAGANVLTF
j_call: TRBJ1-2; d_call: TRBD1; v_call: TRBV7-8; clone_size: .; cdr3_nt: TGTGCCAGCAGCTTGCTAACGGGACAGATTTCGTTCGGCTACACCTTC; cdr3_aa: CASSLLTGQISFGYTF